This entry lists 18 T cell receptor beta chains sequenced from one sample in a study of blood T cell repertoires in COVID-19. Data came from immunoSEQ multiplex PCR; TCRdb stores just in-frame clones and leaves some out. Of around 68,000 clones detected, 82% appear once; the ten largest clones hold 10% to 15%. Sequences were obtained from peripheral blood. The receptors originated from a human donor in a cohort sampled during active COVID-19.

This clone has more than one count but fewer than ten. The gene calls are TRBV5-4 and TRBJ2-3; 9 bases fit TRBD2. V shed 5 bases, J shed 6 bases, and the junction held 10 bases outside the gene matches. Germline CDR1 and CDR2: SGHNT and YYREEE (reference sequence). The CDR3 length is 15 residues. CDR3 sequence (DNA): TGTGCCAGCAGTTTTACCGCGGGGGGGAGTGATACGCAGTATTTT. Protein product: CASSFTAGGSDTQYF.

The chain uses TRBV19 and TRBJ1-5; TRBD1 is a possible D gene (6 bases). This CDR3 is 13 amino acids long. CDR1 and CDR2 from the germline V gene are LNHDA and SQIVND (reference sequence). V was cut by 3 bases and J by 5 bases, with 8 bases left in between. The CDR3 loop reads CASSIGGHQPQHF. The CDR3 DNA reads TGTGCCAGTAGTATCGGGGGGCATCAGCCCCAGCATTTT. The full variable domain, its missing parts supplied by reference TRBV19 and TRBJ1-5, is DGGITQSPKYLFRKEGQNVTLSCEQNLNHDAMYWYRQDPGQGLRLIYYSQIVNDFQKGDIAEGYSVSREKKESFPLTVTSAQKNPTAFYLCASSIGGHQPQHFGDGTRLSIL.

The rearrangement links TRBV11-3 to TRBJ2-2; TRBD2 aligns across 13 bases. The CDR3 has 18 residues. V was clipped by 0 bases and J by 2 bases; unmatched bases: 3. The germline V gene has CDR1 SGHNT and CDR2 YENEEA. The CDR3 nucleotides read TGTGCCAGCAGCTTAGAGGGACTAGCGGGGAAAAACACCGGGGAGCTGTTTTTT. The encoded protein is CASSLEGLAGKNTGELFF.

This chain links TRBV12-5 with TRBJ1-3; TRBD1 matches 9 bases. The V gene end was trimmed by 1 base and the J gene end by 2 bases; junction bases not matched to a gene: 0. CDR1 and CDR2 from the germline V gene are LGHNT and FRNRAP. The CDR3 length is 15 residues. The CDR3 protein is CASGLGQGAGNTIYF. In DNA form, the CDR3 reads TGTGCTAGTGGTTTGGGACAGGGGGCTGGAAACACCATATATTTT.

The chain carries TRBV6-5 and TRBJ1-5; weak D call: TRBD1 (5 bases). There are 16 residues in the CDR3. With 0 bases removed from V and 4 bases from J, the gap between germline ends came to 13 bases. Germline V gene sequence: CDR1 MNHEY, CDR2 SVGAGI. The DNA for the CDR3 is TGTGCCAGCAGTTACTCTGGGGCAGGAGATAATCAGCCCCAGCATTTT. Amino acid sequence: CASSYSGAGDNQPQHF.

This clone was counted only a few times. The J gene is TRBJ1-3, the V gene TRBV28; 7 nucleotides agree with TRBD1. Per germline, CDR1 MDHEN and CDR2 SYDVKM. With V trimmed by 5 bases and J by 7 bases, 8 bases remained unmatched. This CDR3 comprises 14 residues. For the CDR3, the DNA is TGTGCCAGCAGTCCGTGGGACAGCCTGAACACCATATATTTT. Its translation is CASSPWDSLNTIYF.

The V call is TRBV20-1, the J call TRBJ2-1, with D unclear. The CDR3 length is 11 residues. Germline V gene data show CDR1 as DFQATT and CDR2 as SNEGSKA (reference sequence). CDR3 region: CSVTAYNEQFF. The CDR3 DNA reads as TGCAGCGTTACGGCCTACAATGAGCAGTTCTTC.

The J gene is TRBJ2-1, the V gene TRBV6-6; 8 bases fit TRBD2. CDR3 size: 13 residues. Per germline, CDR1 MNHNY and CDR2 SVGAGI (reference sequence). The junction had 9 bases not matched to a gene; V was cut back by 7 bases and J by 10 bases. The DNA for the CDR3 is TGTGCCAGCACCCCTCGGGGGGGGACCGAGCAGTTCTTC. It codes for CASTPRGGTEQFF.

The CDR3 coding sequence is TGTGCCAGCAAAACTTTCGGGACAGGGGAAACCGGGGAGCTGTTTTTT. It codes for CASKTFGTGETGELFF. V and J are TRBV19 and TRBJ2-2; 10 positions match TRBD1. The ends lost 9 bases at V and 5 bases at J; junction bases unmatched: 12. The CDR3 covers 16 residues. CDR1 is LNHDA and CDR2 is SQIVND in the germline V gene (reference sequence).

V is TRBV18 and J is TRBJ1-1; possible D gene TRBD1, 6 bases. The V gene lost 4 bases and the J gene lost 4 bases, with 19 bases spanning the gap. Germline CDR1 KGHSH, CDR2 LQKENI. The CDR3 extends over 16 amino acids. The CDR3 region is CASSLRQVEGGTEAFF. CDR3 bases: TGTGCCAGCTCACTCCGACAGGTGGAAGGGGGCACTGAAGCTTTCTTT.

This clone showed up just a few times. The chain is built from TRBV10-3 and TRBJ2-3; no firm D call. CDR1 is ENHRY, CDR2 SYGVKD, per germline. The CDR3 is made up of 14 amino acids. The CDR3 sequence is CAHGEAGGGDTQYF. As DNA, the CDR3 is TGTGCACACGGAGAGGCTGGCGGCGGAGATACGCAGTATTTT.

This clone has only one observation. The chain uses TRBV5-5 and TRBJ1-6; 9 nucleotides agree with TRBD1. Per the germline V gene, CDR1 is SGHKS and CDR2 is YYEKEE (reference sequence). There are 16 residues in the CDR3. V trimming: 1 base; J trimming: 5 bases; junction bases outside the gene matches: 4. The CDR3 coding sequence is TGTGCCAGCAGCTTGTGGGGGACAGGGAATAATTCACCCCTCCACTTT. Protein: CASSLWGTGNNSPLHF.

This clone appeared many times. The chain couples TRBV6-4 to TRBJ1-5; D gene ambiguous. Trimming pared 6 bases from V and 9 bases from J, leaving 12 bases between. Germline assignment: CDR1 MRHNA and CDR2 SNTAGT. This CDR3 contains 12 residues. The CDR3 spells CASREPKRPQHF. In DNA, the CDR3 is TGTGCCAGCAGGGAGCCCAAGAGGCCCCAGCATTTT.

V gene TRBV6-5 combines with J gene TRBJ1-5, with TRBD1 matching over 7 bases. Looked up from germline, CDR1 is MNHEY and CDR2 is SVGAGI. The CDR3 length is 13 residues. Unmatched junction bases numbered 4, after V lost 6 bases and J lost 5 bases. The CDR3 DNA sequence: TGTGCCAGCAGCCCGGACAGGTATCAGCCCCAGCATTTT. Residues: CASSPDRYQPQHF.

The DNA of the CDR3 is TGTGCCAGCAGCGCCCGGACTAGCGGGGGGGTGGAGACCCAGTACTTC. It translates to CASSARTSGGVETQYF. The V and J genes are TRBV9 and TRBJ2-5, with TRBD2 matching 15 bases. V dropped 3 bases and J dropped 5; count of bases not matched to a gene: 5. Germline V CDR1 and CDR2: SGDLS, YYNGEE. The CDR3 length is 16 residues. The variable domain in full, completed from reference TRBV9 and TRBJ2-5, reads DSGVTQTPKHLITATGQRVTLRCSPRSGDLSVYWYQQSLDQGLQFLIQYYNGEERAKGNILERFSAQQFPDLHSELNLSSLELGDSALYFCASSARTSGGVETQYFGPGTRLLVL.

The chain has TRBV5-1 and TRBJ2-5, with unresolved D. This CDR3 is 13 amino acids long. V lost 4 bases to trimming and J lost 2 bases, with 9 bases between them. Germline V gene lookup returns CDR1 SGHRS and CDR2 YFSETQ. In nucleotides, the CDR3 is TGCGCCAGCAGCCACCCCGGTCAAGAGACCCAGTACTTC. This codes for CASSHPGQETQYF.

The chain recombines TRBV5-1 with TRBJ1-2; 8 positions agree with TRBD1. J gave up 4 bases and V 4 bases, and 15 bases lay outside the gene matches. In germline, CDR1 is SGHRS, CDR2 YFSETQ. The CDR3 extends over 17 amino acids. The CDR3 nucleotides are TGCGCCAGCAGCGCTGGGGACAGGCGCTGGCTAGGCTATGGCTACACCTTC. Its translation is CASSAGDRRWLGYGYTF.

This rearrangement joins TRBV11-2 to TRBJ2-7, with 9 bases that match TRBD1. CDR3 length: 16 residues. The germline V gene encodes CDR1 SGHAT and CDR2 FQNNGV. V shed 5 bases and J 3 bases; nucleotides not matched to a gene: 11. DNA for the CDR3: TGTGCCAGCAGCCCCATCCGTTGGACAGGGGTCTACGAGCAGTACTTC. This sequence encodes CASSPIRWTGVYEQYF. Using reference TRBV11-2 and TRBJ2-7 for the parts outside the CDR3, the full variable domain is EAGVAQSPRYKIIEKRQSVAFWCNPISGHATLYWYQQILGQGPKLLIQFQNNGVVDDSQLPKDRFSAERLKGVDSTLKIQPAKLEDSAVYLCASSPIRWTGVYEQYFGPGTRLTVT.